This T cell receptor (beta chain) was sequenced for a study of T cell responses to AZD1222 COVID-19 vaccine. The assay was immunoSEQ multiplex PCR, and TCRdb's table has in-frame clones only and misses some. Of 90,000 to 110,000 clones listed, 88% were seen once; the top ten hold 9.5% to 15%. The CDR3 runs 13 residues. The V end was cut by 0 bases, the J end by 8 bases, with 8 bases between. Germline-derived CDR1 and CDR2 are SGHRS and YFSETQ. This receptor was taken from an adult in good health. The genes are TRBV5-1 and TRBJ1-4; D gene unclear. The sample in question was peripheral blood, obtained on day 0 of MenACWY control vaccination. The CDR3 reads CASSLGTGEKLFF. In nucleotides, the CDR3 is TGCGCCAGCAGCTTGGGGACCGGGGAAAAACTGTTTTTT.